These T cell receptor beta chains were read from a single sample in a study of cytomegalovirus exposure and HLA in healthy donors. Assay: immunoSEQ multiplex PCR; the TCRdb copy retains only in-frame clones and omits some. Counted here are over 150,000 clones, 70% to 90% occurring once; the ten biggest clones make up under 2.5%. The sequenced sample was PBMCs. The receptors were gathered from a woman in her twenties or thirties in good health and CMV-seronegative. Both conserved end residues are part of each CDR3. The order of the fields is CDR3 length, J gene, clone size, V gene, D gene, CDR3 protein, CDR3 DNA. A D gene is named only where the DNA matches it firmly. The size field is filled for only some rows; it gives once, few, many or a size class.

length: 17
J: TRBJ2-7
size: many
V: TRBV28
D: TRBD1
CDR3: CASSSHLTGTGSYEQYF
DNA: TGTGCCAGCAGTTCTCATCTGACCGGGACAGGCTCCTACGAGCAGTACTTC

length: 15
J: TRBJ2-5
size: -
V: TRBV6-1
D: -
CDR3: CASSEGLLRQETQYF
DNA: TGTGCCAGCAGTGAAGGTCTGCTACGTCAAGAGACCCAGTACTTC

length: 16
J: TRBJ1-1
size: -
V: TRBV5-1
D: -
CDR3: CASSWAGQGDGTEAFF
DNA: TGCGCCAGCAGCTGGGCGGGGCAGGGCGATGGCACTGAAGCTTTCTTT

length: 11
J: TRBJ2-7
size: -
V: TRBV28
D: -
CDR3: CASTIGYEQYF
DNA: TGTGCCAGCACTATTGGTTACGAGCAGTACTTC

length: 14
J: TRBJ1-2
size: -
V: TRBV5-4
D: TRBD1
CDR3: CASSLPTGVDGYTF
DNA: TGTGCCAGCAGTCTGCCGACAGGGGTCGATGGCTACACCTTC

length: 15
J: TRBJ1-6
size: few
V: TRBV7-9
D: -
CDR3: CASSLRGQPNSPLHF
DNA: TGTGCCAGCAGCTTACGAGGACAGCCTAATTCACCCCTCCACTTT

length: 15
J: TRBJ2-7
size: -
V: TRBV28
D: TRBD2
CDR3: CASRTGTSGTYEQYF
DNA: TGTGCCAGCAGAACCGGGACTAGCGGAACCTACGAGCAGTACTTC

length: 14
J: TRBJ1-2
size: -
V: TRBV28
D: -
CDR3: CASNWGQDRYGYTF
DNA: TGTGCCAGCAATTGGGGGCAGGACCGCTATGGCTACACCTTC

length: 14
J: TRBJ2-5
size: -
V: TRBV28
D: -
CDR3: CASSPKRLRETQYF
DNA: TGTGCCAGCAGTCCCAAGAGGCTTCGGGAGACCCAGTACTTC

length: 15
J: TRBJ1-2
size: -
V: TRBV5-1
D: -
CDR3: CASSLESTWSYGYTF
DNA: TGCGCCAGCAGCTTGGAATCGACTTGGAGCTATGGCTACACCTTC

length: 14
J: TRBJ1-1
size: -
V: TRBV11-2
D: -
CDR3: CASSLTTRGTEAFF
DNA: TGTGCCAGCAGCTTAACAACACGCGGCACTGAAGCTTTCTTT

length: 17
J: TRBJ1-2
size: few
V: TRBV2
D: TRBD1
CDR3: CASRLHQGDRSFYGYTF
DNA: TGTGCCAGCAGGCTACATCAAGGGGACAGGTCCTTCTATGGCTACACCTTC

length: 14
J: TRBJ2-7
size: -
V: TRBV2
D: -
CDR3: CASSEASQDYEQYF
DNA: TGTGCCAGCAGTGAAGCGTCACAGGACTACGAGCAGTACTTC

length: 15
J: TRBJ1-2
size: -
V: TRBV6-5
D: TRBD1
CDR3: CASSQYTGGYWDYTF
DNA: TGTGCCAGCAGTCAATATACAGGGGGCTACTGGGACTACACCTTC

length: 13
J: TRBJ2-5
size: -
V: TRBV11-3
D: TRBD1
CDR3: CASSFTGEGTQYF
DNA: TGTGCCAGCAGCTTCACAGGGGAAGGGACCCAGTACTTC

length: 15
J: TRBJ2-7
size: -
V: TRBV7-8
D: TRBD1
CDR3: CASSSAGTGAYEQYF
DNA: TGTGCCAGCAGCTCGGCCGGGACAGGGGCCTACGAGCAGTACTTC

length: 18
J: TRBJ2-5
size: -
V: TRBV19
D: TRBD2
CDR3: CASSLPQGTSGTQETQYF
DNA: TGTGCCAGTAGTCTCCCCCAGGGGACTAGCGGGACTCAAGAGACCCAGTACTTC

length: 12
J: TRBJ2-5
size: -
V: TRBV7-2
D: -
CDR3: CASSEYQETQYF
DNA: TGTGCCAGCTCTGAGTACCAAGAGACCCAGTACTTC

length: 17
J: TRBJ1-3
size: -
V: TRBV19
D: -
CDR3: CASSHRGGYYSGNTIYF
DNA: TGTGCCAGTAGTCATCGGGGGGGCTACTACTCTGGAAACACCATATATTTT

length: 18
J: TRBJ1-3
size: -
V: TRBV5-4
D: TRBD1
CDR3: CASSPGGQGGLSGNTIYF
DNA: TGTGCCAGCAGCCCGGGGGGACAGGGTGGTCTCTCTGGAAACACCATATATTTT

length: 12
J: TRBJ2-1
size: few
V: TRBV2
D: -
CDR3: CASRRGGNEQFF
DNA: TGTGCCAGCAGGCGGGGCGGGAATGAGCAGTTCTTC

length: 9
J: TRBJ1-1
size: -
V: TRBV7-9
D: -
CDR3: CSSSREAFF
DNA: TGTTCCAGCAGCCGTGAAGCTTTCTTT

length: 13
J: TRBJ1-1
size: few
V: TRBV6-6
D: -
CDR3: CASSYSDSTEAFF
DNA: TGTGCCAGCAGTTACTCGGACAGCACTGAAGCTTTCTTT

length: 15
J: TRBJ2-1
size: few
V: TRBV27
D: TRBD2
CDR3: CASSFQRGANNEQFF
DNA: TGTGCCAGCAGTTTCCAGCGGGGGGCGAACAATGAGCAGTTCTTC

length: 12
J: TRBJ1-1
size: -
V: TRBV7-2
D: -
CDR3: CASSLIRGEAFF
DNA: TGTGCCAGCAGCTTAATAAGGGGGGAAGCTTTCTTT

length: 19
J: TRBJ2-3
size: few
V: TRBV30
D: TRBD2
CDR3: CAWSPSRTSGPSSTDTQYF
DNA: TGTGCCTGGAGTCCATCCCGGACTAGCGGCCCCAGTAGCACAGATACGCAGTATTTT

length: 14
J: TRBJ1-6
size: -
V: TRBV25-1
D: -
CDR3: CASSLQGRNSPLHF
DNA: TGTGCCAGCAGTTTACAGGGAAGAAATTCACCCCTCCACTTT